Shown below are 17 T cell receptor beta chains from a single sample sequenced in a study of cytomegalovirus exposure and HLA in healthy donors. In the PCR, 60 Vbeta and 13 Jbeta primers were used. TCRdb keeps only in-frame clones here, not all; method: immunoSEQ multiplex PCR. The sample lists about 130,000 clones, approximately 79% occurring once. Input material: PBMCs. The receptor set was obtained from a young man in good health and CMV-seropositive.

The chain recombines TRBV6-1 with TRBJ2-3; 9 positions match TRBD1. The CDR3 is 15 residues long. V lost 6 bases, J lost 1 base, and 5 bases stayed unmatched. CDR1 MNHNS and CDR2 SASEGT come from the germline V gene. Written as DNA, the CDR3 is TGTGCCAGCAGAAGGACAGGGGTCGGCACAGATACGCAGTATTTT. It codes for CASRRTGVGTDTQYF.

This chain connects TRBV6-4 to TRBJ2-3, with 8 bases aligning to TRBD1. This CDR3 comprises 16 residues. CDR1 is MRHNA, CDR2 SNTAGT, per germline. With V trimmed by 4 bases and J by 2 bases, 8 bases remained unmatched. The DNA for the CDR3 is TGTGCCAGCAGTGCTGCAGGGGGCTATGTCACAGATACGCAGTATTTT. Residues: CASSAAGGYVTDTQYF.

V gene TRBV15 combines with J gene TRBJ2-3; TRBD2 matches at 11 bases. Germline CDR1 LNHNV, CDR2 YYDKDF (reference sequence). With V trimmed by 3 bases and J by 5 bases, 7 bases remained unmatched. This CDR3 has 16 amino acids. The CDR3 loop reads CATSSRSGTSGDTQYF. The CDR3 nucleotides read TGTGCCACCAGCAGTCGTTCCGGGACTAGCGGAGATACGCAGTATTTT.

CDR3 in amino acids: CASSKGQTYNEQFF. The CDR3 DNA is TGTGCCAGTAGTAAGGGACAGACTTACAATGAGCAGTTCTTC. The gene calls are TRBV19 and TRBJ2-1; 7 nucleotides align to TRBD1. With V trimmed by 4 bases and J by 4 bases, 4 bases remained unmatched. The CDR3 is 14 residues long. Germline loops: CDR1 LNHDA, CDR2 SQIVND (reference sequence).

This sequence joins TRBV11-2 and TRBJ2-6; D is unresolved. The CDR3 length is 15 residues. V lost 5 bases, J lost 4 bases, and 12 bases lay in between. Germline V gene lookup returns CDR1 SGHAT and CDR2 FQNNGV. CDR3 in DNA: TGTGCCAGCAGCACAGACCCTTTAGGGGCCAACGTCCTGACTTTC. Translated: CASSTDPLGANVLTF.

The V call is TRBV29-1, the J call TRBJ2-7; TRBD1 agrees at 9 bases. Germline V gene data show CDR1 as SQVTM and CDR2 as ANQGSEA. J gave up 0 bases and V 8 bases, and 5 bases lay outside the gene matches. This CDR3 region has 13 residues. CDR3 protein: CSCRQGGSYEQYF. CDR3 in DNA: TGCAGCTGCCGACAGGGGGGCTCCTACGAGCAGTACTTC.

V usage is TRBV5-1 and J usage is TRBJ2-7; possible D gene TRBD2, 6 bases. The CDR3 sequence is 16 residues long. The germline CDR1 and CDR2 sequences are SGHRS and YFSETQ. V shed 0 bases and J shed 1 base, with 14 bases lying between them. The DNA of the CDR3 is TGCGCCAGCAGCTTGGAATGGACTACTGCTTCCTACGAGCAGTACTTC. It specifies CASSLEWTTASYEQYF.

This clone was picked up a small number of times. CDR3 in amino acids: CSAWTGGSGEQYF. In DNA, the CDR3 is TGCAGCGCCTGGACAGGGGGCTCTGGCGAGCAGTACTTC. The genes are TRBV29-1 and TRBJ2-7; 11 nucleotides agree with TRBD1. Germline V lookup: CDR1 SQVTM, CDR2 ANQGSEA. V shed 7 bases and J 6 bases; nucleotides not matched to a gene: 8. This CDR3 comprises 13 residues.

This clone appeared a few times. CDR3 DNA sequence: TGCGCCAGCAGTCTAGCGGGAGAGGGTGAGCAGTTCTTC. Residues: CASSLAGEGEQFF. V gene TRBV5-1 combines with J gene TRBJ2-1, with 10 bases fitting TRBD2. After removal of 5 bases from V and 9 bases from J, the junction contained 5 bases not matched to a gene. This CDR3 contains 13 residues. CDR1 and CDR2 from the germline V gene are SGHRS and YFSETQ.

This sequence joins TRBV14 and TRBJ2-5; TRBD2 agrees at 8 bases. The CDR3 extends over 14 amino acids. V lost 3 bases, J lost 4 bases, and 4 bases stayed unmatched. Germline CDR1 SGHDN, CDR2 FVKESK. The CDR3 DNA sequence: TGTGCCAGCAGCCAGGGGACTAGATCAGAGACCCAGTACTTC. Protein sequence: CASSQGTRSETQYF.

The chain is built from TRBV30 and TRBJ1-5; D is ambiguous. Germline-derived CDR1 and CDR2 are GTSNPN and SVGIG (reference sequence). This CDR3 contains 16 residues. V shed 8 bases and J shed 0 bases, with 20 bases lying between them. The CDR3 reads CASTSAGVHSNQPQHF. CDR3 in DNA: TGTGCCAGTACGTCGGCCGGAGTGCATAGCAATCAGCCCCAGCATTTT. Full variable domain (remainder filled in from reference TRBV30 and TRBJ1-5): SQTIHQWPATLVQPVGSPLSLECTVEGTSNPNLYWYRQAAGRGLQLLFYSVGIGQISSEVPQNLSASRPQDRQFILSSKKLLLSDSGFYLCASTSAGVHSNQPQHFGDGTRLSIL.

The gene calls are TRBV19 and TRBJ2-7; D is uncertain. In germline, CDR1 is LNHDA, CDR2 SQIVND (reference sequence). This CDR3 contains 13 residues. V lost 10 bases, J lost 0 bases, and 13 bases lay in between. This chain's CDR3 is CATSLRSSYEQYF. In DNA form, the CDR3 reads TGTGCCACCTCCCTGCGTAGCTCCTACGAGCAGTACTTC. Together with reference TRBV19 and TRBJ2-7, the CDR3 gives the full variable domain: DGGITQSPKYLFRKEGQNVTLSCEQNLNHDAMYWYRQDPGQGLRLIYYSQIVNDFQKGDIAEGYSVSREKKESFPLTVTSAQKNPTAFYLCATSLRSSYEQYFGPGTRLTVT.

The chain joins TRBV29-1 to TRBJ2-1; TRBD1 matches at 9 bases. The CDR3 runs to 14 residues. Germline V gene data show CDR1 as SQVTM and CDR2 as ANQGSEA. The V gene end was trimmed by 2 bases and the J gene end by 9 bases; junction bases not matched to a gene: 8. The CDR3 loop reads CSVELRTGVGEQFF. The CDR3 nucleotides are TGCAGCGTTGAATTAAGGACAGGGGTGGGTGAGCAGTTCTTC.

V usage is TRBV13 and J usage is TRBJ1-2, with D perhaps matching TRBD1 (5 bases). Trimming cost V 11 bases and J 3 bases, with 25 bases left between them. The CDR3 length is 16 residues. CDR1 PRHDT and CDR2 FYEKMQ come from the germline V gene (reference sequence). The DNA of the CDR3 is TGTGCCCTCCCGCAGGACACCTGGAATGGGCACTATGGCTACACCTTC. Its translation: CALPQDTWNGHYGYTF.

The CDR3 DNA reads TGTGCCAGAAGCTTAGCCGGCCAAGATAGGAGGAAGGATTCACCCCTCCACTTT. Amino acid sequence: CARSLAGQDRRKDSPLHF. The V call is TRBV7-5, the J call TRBJ1-6. TRBV7-5 is given as a pseudogene. The CDR3 runs 18 residues.

This sequence joins TRBV4-3 and TRBJ2-3; D is perhaps TRBD2 (5 bases). The CDR3 covers 15 residues. The ends were cut back, 0 bases at V and 0 bases at J, with 7 bases in the middle. Germline CDR1 and CDR2: LGHNA and YSLEER. Written as DNA, the CDR3 is TGCGCCAGCAGCCAAGACCAGCGGAGCACAGATACGCAGTATTTT. Protein sequence: CASSQDQRSTDTQYF.

This clone was picked up a small number of times. V is TRBV28 and J is TRBJ2-3, with 10 bases that match TRBD1. CDR3 length: 15 amino acids. CDR1 and CDR2 (germline): MDHEN, SYDVKM. The ends lost 3 bases at V and 6 bases at J; junction bases unmatched: 6. This CDR3 reads CASSLTGQGLDTQYF. CDR3 nucleotides: TGTGCCAGCAGTTTGACGGGACAGGGGTTGGATACGCAGTATTTT.